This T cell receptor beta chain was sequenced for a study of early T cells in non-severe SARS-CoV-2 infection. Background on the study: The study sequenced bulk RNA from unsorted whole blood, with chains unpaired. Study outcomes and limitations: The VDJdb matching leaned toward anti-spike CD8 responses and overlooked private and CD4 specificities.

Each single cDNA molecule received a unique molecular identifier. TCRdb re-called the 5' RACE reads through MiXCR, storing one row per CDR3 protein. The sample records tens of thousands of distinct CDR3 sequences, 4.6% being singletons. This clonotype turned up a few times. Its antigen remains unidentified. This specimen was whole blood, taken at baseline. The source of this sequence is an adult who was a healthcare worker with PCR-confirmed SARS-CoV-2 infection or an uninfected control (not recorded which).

The CDR3: CASSRDRALTGELFF. The CDR3 bases are TGTGCCAGCAGCAGAGACAGGGCCCTCACCGGGGAGCTGTTTTTT. V and J are TRBV5-6 and TRBJ2-2; 7 bases map to TRBD1. V trimming: 4 bases; J trimming: 4 bases; junction bases outside the gene matches: 7. The CDR3 is made up of 15 amino acids. Germline-derived CDR1 and CDR2 are SGHDT and YYEEEE.